One sample yielded the 24 T cell receptor beta chains listed below, sequenced in a study of CD8 T cells in ankylosing spondylitis. Notes on the study in general: Among TCR beta sequences, a motif of under ten highly homologous variants appeared characteristic of ankylosing spondylitis blood.

These receptors have no identified antigens. In TCRdb, the 5' RACE reads were re-called with MiXCR into one record per CDR3 protein. The table has fewer than 250,000 distinct CDR3 sequences, around 17% seen once. Specimen: blood, either unsorted or a sorted T cell fraction (not recorded which). These receptors came from a male donor with ankylosing spondylitis.

This clonotype was seen only a few times. V gene TRBV7-9 combines with J gene TRBJ2-7; D is possibly TRBD1 (6 bases). Germline V gene data show CDR1 as SEHNR and CDR2 as FQNEAQ (reference sequence). The CDR3 contains 16 residues. V shed 4 bases and J shed 4 bases, with 20 bases lying between them. For the CDR3, the DNA is TGTGCCAGCAGCTCCTCGGACGCAGGGGCCGCATACGAGCAGTACTTC. Encoded protein: CASSSSDAGAAYEQYF.

The chain employs TRBV7-9 and TRBJ2-2, with 10 bases aligning to TRBD2. J lost 4 bases, V lost 4 bases, and 6 bases had no gene match. The CDR3 consists of 16 residues. Germline V CDR1 and CDR2: SEHNR, FQNEAQ (reference sequence). CDR3 amino acids: CASSSVGLAVTGELFF. The CDR3 DNA reads TGTGCCAGCAGCTCTGTCGGACTAGCGGTCACCGGGGAGCTGTTTTTT.

V is TRBV4-3 and J is TRBJ1-6; 7 bases are shared with TRBD1. Germline V gene sequence: CDR1 LGHNA, CDR2 YSLEER. J was trimmed by 6 bases and V by 4 bases; bases with no gene match: 6. This CDR3 spans 15 amino acids. The CDR3 here is CASSPLGTVNSPLHF. The CDR3 nucleotides read TGCGCCAGCAGCCCGCTAGGGACAGTTAATTCACCCCTCCACTTT.

The gene calls are TRBV11-2 and TRBJ2-2; 7 bases are a match to TRBD2. Germline lookup yields CDR1 SGHAT and CDR2 FQNNGV. CDR3 length: 15 amino acids. J lost 4 bases, V lost 5 bases, and 7 bases had no gene match. CDR3 in amino acids: CASSPRDYLTGELFF. In DNA form, the CDR3 reads TGTGCCAGCAGCCCTCGGGACTACCTCACCGGGGAGCTGTTTTTT. The whole variable domain, remainder taken from reference TRBV11-2 and TRBJ2-2, is EAGVAQSPRYKIIEKRQSVAFWCNPISGHATLYWYQQILGQGPKLLIQFQNNGVVDDSQLPKDRFSAERLKGVDSTLKIQPAKLEDSAVYLCASSPRDYLTGELFFGEGSRLTVL.

This clonotype was detected only a few times. V and J are TRBV12-3 or TRBV12-4 and TRBJ2-3; 8 bases are a match to TRBD2. V was clipped by 7 bases and J by 2 bases; unmatched bases: 8. The CDR3 covers 15 residues. The CDR3 protein is CASIISGGPTDTQYF. DNA for the CDR3: TGTGCCAGCATTATATCGGGAGGGCCCACAGATACGCAGTATTTT.

The rearrangement joins TRBV5-1 to TRBJ1-1, with 10 bases identical to TRBD1. Germline V gives CDR1 SGHRS, CDR2 YFSETQ. Losses at the gene ends were 2 bases for V and 5 bases for J; bases not matched to a gene: 3. This CDR3 comprises 14 residues. CDR3 region: CASSFGTGETEAFF. Written as DNA, the CDR3 is TGCGCCAGCAGCTTTGGGACAGGGGAAACTGAAGCTTTCTTT.

This clonotype was found a few times. The genes are TRBV12-3 or TRBV12-4 and TRBJ1-4, with D unresolved. With 5 bases removed from V and 3 bases from J, the gap between germline ends came to 10 bases. The CDR3 has 14 residues. The CDR3 spells CASSPNTANEKLFF. CDR3 bases: TGTGCCAGCAGTCCCAACACGGCTAATGAAAAACTGTTTTTT.

This clonotype has just a few counts. This chain uses TRBV4-1 with TRBJ1-4; D gene ambiguous. The V end was cut by 0 bases, the J end by 8 bases, with 13 bases between. The germline gives CDR1 MGHRA, CDR2 YSYEKL. The CDR3 contains 15 residues. In DNA form, the CDR3 reads TGCGCCAGCAGCCAAGATACGGCAGTTCTGGAAAAACTGTTTTTT. Encoded protein: CASSQDTAVLEKLFF.

The chain has TRBV19 and TRBJ1-5; 7 positions agree with TRBD1. Germline CDR1 and CDR2: LNHDA and SQIVND (reference sequence). J was trimmed by 16 bases and V by 5 bases; bases with no gene match: 14. CDR3 length equals 13 residues. The CDR3: CASSGTTGDSPHF. The CDR3, as DNA: TGTGCCAGTAGTGGGACCACCGGGGACAGTCCCCATTTT. Full variable domain (rest looked up from reference TRBV19 and TRBJ1-5): DGGITQSPKYLFRKEGQNVTLSCEQNLNHDAMYWYRQDPGQGLRLIYYSQIVNDFQKGDIAEGYSVSREKKESFPLTVTSAQKNPTAFYLCASSGTTGDSPHFGDGTRLSIL.

The chain recombines TRBV12-3 or TRBV12-4 with TRBJ2-1; D is unclear. The CDR3 sequence is 15 residues long. V was trimmed by 1 base and J by 0 bases, leaving 7 bases between them. The CDR3 DNA reads as TGTGCCAGCAGTTTAGGGTTGAGCTCCTACAATGAGCAGTTCTTC. This sequence encodes CASSLGLSSYNEQFF.

This clonotype was picked up a small number of times. The J gene is TRBJ2-7, the V gene TRBV3-1, with TRBD1 matching 9 bases. The V gene's germline CDR1 is LGHDT and CDR2 YNNKEL (reference sequence). V lost 0 bases, J lost 4 bases, and 7 bases stayed unmatched. The CDR3 sequence is 16 residues long. CDR3 DNA sequence: TGTGCCAGCAGCCAAGATCGGGGACAGGGTTTTTACGAGCAGTACTTC. Its protein product is CASSQDRGQGFYEQYF.

This chain uses TRBV7-2 with TRBJ2-1; 8 bases align to TRBD1. This CDR3 is 17 amino acids long. J lost 9 bases, V lost 0 bases, and 13 bases had no gene match. From germline, CDR1 is SGHTA and CDR2 FQGNSA. The CDR3 spells CASSLARTGKVSVEQFF. DNA for the CDR3: TGTGCCAGCAGCTTAGCTCGGACAGGGAAGGTGAGCGTTGAGCAGTTCTTC.

This clonotype was picked up a small number of times. The chain is built from TRBV5-1 and TRBJ2-3; the match to TRBD2 covers 8 bases. Germline V gives CDR1 SGHRS, CDR2 YFSETQ. The V and J ends lost 4 bases and 6 bases, in that order; junction bases with no gene match: 4. The CDR3 has 13 amino acids. The CDR3 spells CASSAGGADTQYF. CDR3 DNA sequence: TGCGCCAGCAGCGCCGGGGGGGCGGATACGCAGTATTTT.

This clonotype showed up just a few times. The rearrangement joins TRBV25-1 to TRBJ1-4; D is ambiguous. Per the germline V gene, CDR1 is MGHDK and CDR2 is SYGVNS. The V gene lost 1 base and the J gene lost 8 bases, with 14 bases spanning the gap. The CDR3 totals 15 residues. The CDR3, as DNA: TGTGCCAGCAGTGAATCTAGCTTGGCGGGCGAAAAACTGTTTTTT. Protein product: CASSESSLAGEKLFF.

This sequence joins TRBV2 and TRBJ2-3; 16 bases are a match to TRBD2. V was pared by 11 bases and J by 0 bases, with 11 bases of the junction left unmatched. Per the germline V gene, CDR1 is SNHLY and CDR2 is FYNNEI. The CDR3 totals 18 residues. The CDR3 DNA reads TGTGCCTTCAGCTCAGGGACTAGCGGGAGGGCGAGCACAGATACGCAGTATTTT. Its protein product is CAFSSGTSGRASTDTQYF.

This clonotype was seen only a few times. V is TRBV6-5 and J is TRBJ1-5; a possible D gene is TRBD1 (5 bases). The CDR3 length is 13 residues. Germline CDR1 reads MNHEY; CDR2 reads SVGAGI. The V and J ends lost 0 bases and 7 bases respectively, with 7 bases between them. The CDR3 protein is CASSYSGDQPQHF. The DNA of the CDR3 is TGTGCCAGCAGTTACTCAGGGGACCAGCCCCAGCATTTT.

This clonotype was recorded a few times. The DNA of the CDR3 is TGTGCCAGCAACTGGGGTTGGGAATACGAGCAGTACTTC. As protein: CASNWGWEYEQYF. The rearrangement joins TRBV6-2 or TRBV6-3 to TRBJ2-7; D is uncertain. Deletions cut 7 bases from V and 4 bases from J, with 14 bases between. CDR3 size: 13 residues. Germline-derived CDR1 and CDR2 are MNHEY and SVGEGT.

In this sample, this clonotype turned up a few times. The chain recombines TRBV5-1 with TRBJ1-2, with D perhaps matching TRBD1 (6 bases). Germline CDR1 SGHRS, CDR2 YFSETQ. The CDR3 sequence is 12 residues long. V lost 6 bases to trimming and J lost 7 bases, with 13 bases between them. The CDR3 bases are TGCGCCAGCACGGAAACAGGGAGTGGCTACACCTTC. Its translation: CASTETGSGYTF.

The V gene is TRBV20-1, the J gene TRBJ2-7; D gene ambiguous. V lost 3 bases, J lost 2 bases, and 14 bases lay in between. The CDR3 has 14 residues. Per germline, CDR1 DFQATT and CDR2 SNEGSKA (reference sequence). CDR3 nucleotides: TGCAGTGCTAGTCCCCGCGGTTCACCCTACGAGCAGTACTTC. It codes for CSASPRGSPYEQYF.

This clonotype was observed many times. The genes are TRBV27 and TRBJ1-1, with unresolved D. CDR3 length: 17 residues. Looked up from germline, CDR1 is MNHEY and CDR2 is SMNVEV (reference sequence). The ends were cut back, 4 bases at V and 0 bases at J, with 18 bases in the middle. CDR3 amino acids: CASSSLPQSYLNTEAFF. The CDR3 DNA is TGTGCCAGCAGTTCCCTTCCTCAATCTTATTTGAACACTGAAGCTTTCTTT.

The chain has TRBV5-1 and TRBJ2-4; possibly TRBD2 for D (6 bases). Germline-derived CDR1 and CDR2 are SGHRS and YFSETQ. The CDR3 is made up of 17 amino acids. With 4 bases removed from V and 1 base from J, the gap between germline ends came to 18 bases. Written as DNA, the CDR3 is TGCGCCAGCAGCAACGGCCAAGGAGGGTCGGCCAAAAACATTCAGTACTTC. It specifies CASSNGQGGSAKNIQYF.

The chain joins TRBV28 to TRBJ2-1; TRBD2 matches 7 bases. This CDR3 has 14 residues. Losses at the gene ends were 5 bases for V and 3 bases for J; bases not matched to a gene: 4. Germline CDR1 and CDR2: MDHEN and SYDVKM. This chain's CDR3 is CASSLADYYNEQFF. The CDR3 DNA follows: TGTGCCAGCAGTCTAGCGGACTACTACAATGAGCAGTTCTTC.

This clonotype was recorded a few times. V usage is TRBV2 and J usage is TRBJ1-2; D remains ambiguous. The V gene's germline CDR1 is SNHLY and CDR2 FYNNEI. V was pared by 9 bases and J by 0 bases, with 8 bases between. The CDR3 is 12 amino acids. The CDR3 is CASGLANYGYTF. CDR3 coding DNA: TGTGCCAGTGGACTAGCTAACTATGGCTACACCTTC.

The chain uses TRBV7-9 and TRBJ2-3; D unresolved. Trimming stripped 2 bases from V and 2 bases from J, with 11 bases between. This CDR3 has 15 amino acids. Per the germline V gene, CDR1 is SEHNR and CDR2 is FQNEAQ (reference sequence). In DNA form, the CDR3 reads TGTGCCAGCAGCTTAATCGACCTTTACACAGATACGCAGTATTTT. Its translation: CASSLIDLYTDTQYF. The full variable domain, rest sourced from reference TRBV7-9 and TRBJ2-3, is DTGVSQNPRHKITKRGQNVTFRCDPISEHNRLYWYRQTLGQGPEFLTYFQNEAQLEKSRLLSDRFSAERPKGSFSTLEIQRTEQGDSAMYLCASSLIDLYTDTQYFGPGTRLTVL.